This TCR beta chain derives from a study of T cell repertoires in cytomegalovirus infection (dated by TCRdb to the late 2010s). Regarding the study in general: Alongside well-studied HLA-B-restricted epitopes, the peptide stimulations were aimed at recently identified HLA-C-restricted CMV epitopes, whose presentation resists viral immunomodulation. The HLA type of each donor mattered for the analysis, because public TCR beta signatures pointed to carriage of CMV infection along with the matching HLA type. Broad study findings and their caveats: Carriers of CMV infection plus the relevant HLA type were discriminated by the cumulative frequency of public TCR beta family members in the study cohort and in an independent roughly 400-donor cohort. The ex vivo response was dominated by HLA-C-restricted CMV-specific TCR beta clonotypes, and the single most frequent clonotype in two of eight donors was supplied by these HLA-C-restricted clonotypes.

Reading from cysteine to phenylalanine, the CDR3 counts 15 amino acids. The only DNA kept is the CDR3, 45 bases in frame from the first base. CDR1 and CDR2 were assigned from the germline V gene (reference sequence) as MNHEY and SMNVEV. V loses 3 bases at its end and J loses 4 bases; junction bases beyond the gene matches: 4. This clonotype appeared a few times. It has no known antigen specificity. Per-base qualities were not stored, and no clone one base away is much larger. Sequencing was performed on an Illumina HiSeq 1500. TCRdb reprocessing: public reads trimmed at Q25 with fastp, clones called with MiXCR, in-frame beta chains kept. Records with the same CDR3 protein are collapsed into one entry carrying the most frequent genes and DNA. This sample lists a few hundred thousand distinct CDR3 sequences; around two fifths were detected once. About 46% of the sample lies in the top ten. In light of the paper, this sample's treatment or condition label describes: in vitro stimulation with specific CMV peptide epitopes to enrich CMV-specific T cells.

The clonotype was recovered from a human donor in good health (CMV status not recorded). Some clones in this sample may be carry-over from other donors' samples. The input for sequencing was cultured PBMCs, taken from culture after CMV antigen stimulation. The chain couples TRBV27 to TRBJ2-1; TRBD2 lines up with 9 middle nucleotides. The base sequence is TGTGCCAGCAGTTTCGCGGGGGGGAGGTACAATGAGCAGTTCTTC. Its protein product is CASSFAGGRYNEQFF.